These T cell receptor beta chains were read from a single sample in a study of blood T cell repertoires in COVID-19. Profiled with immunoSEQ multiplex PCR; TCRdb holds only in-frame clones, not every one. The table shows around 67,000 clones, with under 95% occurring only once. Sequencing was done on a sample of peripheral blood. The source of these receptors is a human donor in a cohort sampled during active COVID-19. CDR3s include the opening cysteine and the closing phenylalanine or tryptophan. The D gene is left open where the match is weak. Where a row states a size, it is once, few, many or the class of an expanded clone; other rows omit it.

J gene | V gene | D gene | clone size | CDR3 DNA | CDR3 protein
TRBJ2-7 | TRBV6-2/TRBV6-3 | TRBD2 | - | TGTGCCAGCAGCCAGGGACTAGCGGGGGGGCTAAGGCCCTACGAGCAGTACTTC | CASSQGLAGGLRPYEQYF
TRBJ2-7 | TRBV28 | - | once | TGTGCCAGCAGTTTCAGTACAACCTACGAGCAGTACTTC | CASSFSTTYEQYF
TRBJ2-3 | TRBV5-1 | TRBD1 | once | TGCGCCAGCAGCTTACCGGGACAGGGGAGGACAGATACGCAGTATTTT | CASSLPGQGRTDTQYF
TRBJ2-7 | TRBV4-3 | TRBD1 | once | TGCGCCAGCAGCCAAGGGGTCGGACAGGGGGCCTACGAGCAGTACTTC | CASSQGVGQGAYEQYF
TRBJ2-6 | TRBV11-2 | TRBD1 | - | TGTGCCAGTGGATCTCTCCGGACAGGAACCCTCTCTGGGGCCAACGTCCTGACTTTC | CASGSLRTGTLSGANVLTF
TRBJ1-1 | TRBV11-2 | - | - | TGTGCCAGCAGCTTAGATCGGAGGGGTTCTATGAACACTGAAGCTTTCTTT | CASSLDRRGSMNTEAFF
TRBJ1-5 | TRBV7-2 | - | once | TGTGCCAGCAGCTCCAGACAGGGCAATCAGCCCCAGCATTTT | CASSSRQGNQPQHF
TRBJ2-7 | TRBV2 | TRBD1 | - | TGTGCCAGCAGTACAGGGGGGAACGAGCAGTACTTC | CASSTGGNEQYF
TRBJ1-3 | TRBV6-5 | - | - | TGTGCCAGCAGGAACGACGGGAGCTCTGGAAACACCATATATTTT | CASRNDGSSGNTIYF
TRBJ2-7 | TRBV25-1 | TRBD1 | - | TGTGCCAGCTTTCGAAAGGACAGGGGCAGGGAGCAGTACTTC | CASFRKDRGREQYF
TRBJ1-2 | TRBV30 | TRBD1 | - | TGTGCCTGGAGTGTACGGGGACAGTTATATGGCTACACCTTC | CAWSVRGQLYGYTF
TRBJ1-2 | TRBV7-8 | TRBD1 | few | TGTGCCAGCAGCGTACGGACAGGGGGATTTACTGGCTACACCTTC | CASSVRTGGFTGYTF
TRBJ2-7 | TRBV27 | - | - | TGTGCCAGCAGTTCCATCTACGAGCAGTACTTC | CASSSIYEQYF
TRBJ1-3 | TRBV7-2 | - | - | TGTGCCAGCAGCACCGACCCGGGGGGAAACACCATATATTTT | CASSTDPGGNTIYF
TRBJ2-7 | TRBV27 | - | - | TGTGCCAGCAGTTTATCCGGGACATACAATAACGGTCCGGAGTACGAGCAGTACTTC | CASSLSGTYNNGPEYEQYF
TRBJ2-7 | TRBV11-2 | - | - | TGTGCCAGCAGCTTAGGGGGGCTCCGGGACACCTATTACGAGCAGTACTTC | CASSLGGLRDTYYEQYF
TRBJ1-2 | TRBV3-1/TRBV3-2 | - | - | TGTGCCAGCGGCCCCCGGGGGGGGACCTATGGCTACACCTTC | CASGPRGGTYGYTF
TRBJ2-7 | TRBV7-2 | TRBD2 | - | TGTGCCAGCAGCTTACGTAGCGGGGGTTCCTACGAGCAGTACTTC | CASSLRSGGSYEQYF
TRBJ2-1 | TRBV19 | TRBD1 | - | TGTGCCAGTAGTACCGGGACAGCTTACAATGAGCAGTTCTTC | CASSTGTAYNEQFF
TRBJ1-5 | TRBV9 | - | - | TGTGCCAGCAGCGTAGGAGGAGGGGAGAGCAATCAGCCCCAGCATTTT | CASSVGGGESNQPQHF
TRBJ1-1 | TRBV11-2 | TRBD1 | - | TGTGCCAGCAGCGTCAGACGAGGGGGACAGGGGGAAACGAACACTGAAGCTTTCTTT | CASSVRRGGQGETNTEAFF
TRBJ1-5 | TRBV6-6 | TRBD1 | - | TGTGCCAGCAGTATCGGACAGGGGCAGCCCCAGCATTTT | CASSIGQGQPQHF
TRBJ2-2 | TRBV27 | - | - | TGTGCCAGCAGTTTTAGTGCTGGGGCATTTACAGGTTCCGGCGGGGAGCTGTTTTTT | CASSFSAGAFTGSGGELFF
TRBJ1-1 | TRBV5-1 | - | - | TGCGCCAGCAGCGCCAAGGCGGGGGGCGAAGTCACTGAAGCTTTCTTT | CASSAKAGGEVTEAFF
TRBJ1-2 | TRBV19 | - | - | TGTGCCGTGCGACAGGTCCCCTATGGCTACACCTTC | CAVRQVPYGYTF